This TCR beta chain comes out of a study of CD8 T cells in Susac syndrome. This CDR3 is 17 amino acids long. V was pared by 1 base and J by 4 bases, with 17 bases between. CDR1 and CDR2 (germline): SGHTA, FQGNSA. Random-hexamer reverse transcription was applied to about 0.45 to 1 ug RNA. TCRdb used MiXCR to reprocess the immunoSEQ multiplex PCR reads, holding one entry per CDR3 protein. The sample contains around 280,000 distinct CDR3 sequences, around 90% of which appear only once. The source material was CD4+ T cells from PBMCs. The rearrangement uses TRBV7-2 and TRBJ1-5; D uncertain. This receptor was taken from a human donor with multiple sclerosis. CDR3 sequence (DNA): TGTGCCAGCAGCTTAGACGCTTGGACTGGGCGTAATCAGCCCCAGCATTTT. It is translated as CASSLDAWTGRNQPQHF.